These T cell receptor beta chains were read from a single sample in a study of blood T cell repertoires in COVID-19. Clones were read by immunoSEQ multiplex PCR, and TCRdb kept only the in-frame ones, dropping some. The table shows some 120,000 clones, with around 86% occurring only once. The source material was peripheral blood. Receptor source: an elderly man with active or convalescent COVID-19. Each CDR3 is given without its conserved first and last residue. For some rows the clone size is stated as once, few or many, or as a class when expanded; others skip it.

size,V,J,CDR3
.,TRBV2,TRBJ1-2,ASSRGGLHYGYT
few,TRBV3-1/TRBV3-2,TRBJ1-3,ASSQDLRGYGNTIY
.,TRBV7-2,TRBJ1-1,ASSTQGSTEAF
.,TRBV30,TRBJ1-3,AWKRGSTGNTIY
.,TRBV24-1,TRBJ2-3,ATSDLYRGHSDTQY
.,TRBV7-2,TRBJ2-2,ASSLLRGLNTGELF
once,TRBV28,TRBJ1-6,ATREYNSPLH
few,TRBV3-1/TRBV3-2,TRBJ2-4,ASSPQGGRGPKNIQY
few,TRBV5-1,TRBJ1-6,ASSPSGFSSYNSPLH
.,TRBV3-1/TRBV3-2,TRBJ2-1,ASSQDTPWIPLAGGMWSYNEQF
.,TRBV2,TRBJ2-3,ASMVSGGSDTQY
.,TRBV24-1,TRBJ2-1,ATSDLSGTGRQF
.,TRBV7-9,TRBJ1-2,ASSSTGSGYT
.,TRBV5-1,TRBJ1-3,ASSLATVPSGNTIY
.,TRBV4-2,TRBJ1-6,ASSLKVAGGAYSPLH
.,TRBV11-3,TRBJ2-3,ASSPGRGTDTQY
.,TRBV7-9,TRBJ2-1,ASSTAVAGGLSRQF
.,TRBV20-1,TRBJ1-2,SASPGGRLAGYT
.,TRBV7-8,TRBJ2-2,ASSFLGGENTGELF
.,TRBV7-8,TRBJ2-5,ASTGGSSQETQY
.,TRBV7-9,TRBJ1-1,ASSSGQHTEAF
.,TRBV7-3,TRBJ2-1,ASSLTGTGSKGNEQF
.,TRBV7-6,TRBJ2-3,ASRASGTQY
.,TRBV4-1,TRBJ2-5,ASSQGIIKGGGKETQY
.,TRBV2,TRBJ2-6,ASSVRGGGANVLT
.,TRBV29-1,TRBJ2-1,SVAFGGGHDEQF
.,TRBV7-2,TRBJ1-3,ASSRTGFSGNTIY
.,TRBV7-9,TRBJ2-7,ASSLSSYEQY
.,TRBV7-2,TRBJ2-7,ASSSHRTSGSYEQY
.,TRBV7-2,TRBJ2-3,ASSPASGIRTDTQY
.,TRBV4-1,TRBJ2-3,ASSQLLAGRTDTQY
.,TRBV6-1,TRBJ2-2,ASSLRYTGELF
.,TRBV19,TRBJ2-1,ASSISGVTNEQF
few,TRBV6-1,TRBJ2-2,ASSEAGRFYTGELF